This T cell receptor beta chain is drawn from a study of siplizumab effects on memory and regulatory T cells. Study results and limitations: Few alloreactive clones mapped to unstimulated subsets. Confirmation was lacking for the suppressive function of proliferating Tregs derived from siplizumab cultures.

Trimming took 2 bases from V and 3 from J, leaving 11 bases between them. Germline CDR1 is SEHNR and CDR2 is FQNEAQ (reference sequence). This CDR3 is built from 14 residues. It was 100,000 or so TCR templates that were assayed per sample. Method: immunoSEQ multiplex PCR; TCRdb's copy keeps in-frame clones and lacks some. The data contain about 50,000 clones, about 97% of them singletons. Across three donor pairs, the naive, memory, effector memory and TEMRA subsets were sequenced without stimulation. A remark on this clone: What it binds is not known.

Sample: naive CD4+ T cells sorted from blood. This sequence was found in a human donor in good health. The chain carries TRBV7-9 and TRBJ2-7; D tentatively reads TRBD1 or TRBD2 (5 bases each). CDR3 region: CASSLPGTSYEQYF. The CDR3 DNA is TGTGCCAGCAGCTTACCAGGGACGAGCTACGAGCAGTACTTC.